The 17 T cell receptor beta chains below come from one sample, sequenced in a study of shared clonotypes between healthy human individuals. Naive CD8 cells comprised CD45RO-negative, CCR7-positively selected cells, excluding terminally differentiated effector memory CD45RA+ cells. The protocol was immunoSEQ multiplex PCR, while the TCRdb copy is restricted to in-frame clones and leaves out a portion. The sample consists of under 2,000,000 clones, over 85% of them appearing once. Sequencing was done on a sample of naive CD8+ T cells sorted from blood. The source is a man between 18 and 35 years old in good health.

This chain links TRBV30 with TRBJ2-7, with D perhaps matching TRBD1 or TRBD2 (6 bases each). This CDR3 spans 11 amino acids. The V end was cut by 8 bases, the J end by 6 bases, with 14 bases between. Germline V CDR1 and CDR2: GTSNPN, SVGIG (reference sequence). The CDR3 reads CARTEGVEQYF. The CDR3 coding sequence is TGTGCCCGGACGGAGGGGGTCGAGCAGTACTTC.

The V gene is TRBV7-2, the J gene TRBJ1-3, with 7 bases lining up with TRBD1. V trimming: 2 bases; J trimming: 0 bases; junction bases outside the gene matches: 10. CDR3 length: 18 amino acids. Looked up from germline, CDR1 is SGHTA and CDR2 is FQGNSA. The CDR3 protein is CASSLPSGQQSSGNTIYF. The DNA of the CDR3 is TGTGCCAGCAGCTTACCGTCGGGACAGCAATCCTCTGGAAACACCATATATTTT. The full variable domain, completed using reference TRBV7-2 and TRBJ1-3, is GAGVSQSPSNKVTEKGKDVELRCDPISGHTALYWYRQSLGQGLEFLIYFQGNSAPDKSGLPSDRFSAERTGGSVSTLTIQRTQQEDSAVYLCASSLPSGQQSSGNTIYFGEGSWLTVV.

V gene TRBV27 combines with J gene TRBJ2-7, with TRBD1 as a possible D gene (7 bases). V was shortened by 0 bases and J by 5 bases, with 14 bases between the two germline ends. The CDR3 is 15 amino acids. Germline V gene sequence: CDR1 MNHEY, CDR2 SMNVEV (reference sequence). In DNA form, the CDR3 reads TGTGCCAGCAGTTTATCGGGGCAGGGGGGCGACGAGCAGTACTTC. Translating gives CASSLSGQGGDEQYF.

The V and J genes are TRBV4-1 and TRBJ2-1; TRBD1 aligns across 8 bases. The ends lost 4 bases at V and 6 bases at J; junction bases unmatched: 8. This CDR3 contains 15 residues. CDR1 MGHRA and CDR2 YSYEKL come from the germline V gene. The chain's CDR3 is CASSLPGQGRNEQFF. The CDR3 DNA reads as TGCGCCAGCAGCCTTCCTGGACAGGGACGCAATGAGCAGTTCTTC.

The chain is built from TRBV7-6 and TRBJ1-4; D gene ambiguous. Germline-derived CDR1 and CDR2 are SGHVS and FNYEAQ. The CDR3 runs to 16 residues. Trimming cost V 1 base and J 3 bases, with 12 bases left between them. CDR3 loop: CASSLGLGSANEKLFF. The CDR3 coding sequence is TGTGCCAGCAGCTTAGGCCTGGGTTCAGCTAATGAAAAACTGTTTTTT.

The rearrangement uses TRBV10-2 and TRBJ2-3; TRBD2 agrees at 7 bases. Germline-derived CDR1 and CDR2 are WSHSY and SAAADI. This CDR3 is 14 amino acids long. V lost 9 bases to trimming and J lost 5 bases; unmatched junction nucleotides: 11. The CDR3, as DNA: TGCGCCAGTTCCGCTAGCGGTTTGGTAGATACGCAGTATTTT. As protein: CASSASGLVDTQYF.

Notes on this clone: The sample holds other DNA sequences that translate to the same CDR3. The chain employs TRBV7-9 and TRBJ1-1; D gene uncertain. Trimming cost V 6 bases and J 0 bases, with 8 bases left between them. CDR1 and CDR2 from the germline V gene are SEHNR and FQNEAQ (reference sequence). The CDR3 is 13 amino acids. CDR3 in amino acids: CASRTGLNTEAFF. The CDR3, as DNA: TGTGCCAGCAGGACGGGCCTGAACACTGAAGCTTTCTTT.

The genes are TRBV2 and TRBJ2-1; TRBD2 agrees at 7 bases. Unmatched junction bases numbered 11, after V lost 3 bases and J lost 9 bases. CDR1 is SNHLY, CDR2 FYNNEI, per germline. The CDR3 contains 15 residues. DNA of the CDR3: TGTGCCAGCAGTGATTCCGATGGCGGGGGTATTGAGCAGTTCTTC. It translates to CASSDSDGGGIEQFF.

This clone was seen only once. The gene calls are TRBV12-5 and TRBJ2-3, with 7 bases matching TRBD1. Looked up from germline, CDR1 is LGHNT and CDR2 is FRNRAP. The V segment lost 7 bases and the J segment 1 base; nucleotides outside the gene matches: 11. The CDR3 is 16 amino acids. Here the CDR3 DNA reads TGTGCTAGTGCCAAAACTCCGGGACAGCGCACAGATACGCAGTATTTT. Amino acids: CASAKTPGQRTDTQYF.

The chain combines TRBV7-9 with TRBJ2-2, with 10 bases aligning to TRBD2. This CDR3 has 16 amino acids. V shed 5 bases and J 7 bases; nucleotides not matched to a gene: 10. Germline V gene data show CDR1 as SEHNR and CDR2 as FQNEAQ (reference sequence). CDR3 amino acids: CASSPLAGALGGELFF. DNA of the CDR3: TGTGCCAGCAGCCCCCTAGCGGGGGCCCTCGGCGGGGAGCTGTTTTTT.

The V and J genes are TRBV11-2 and TRBJ1-4, with TRBD1 identical over 7 bases. Germline CDR1 is SGHAT and CDR2 is FQNNGV. The J segment lost 3 bases and the V segment lost 1 base, leaving 8 bases of the junction unmatched. CDR3 size: 17 residues. The CDR3 DNA reads TGTGCCAGCAGCTTAGGAAGGGGGCGCGGCCCTAATGAAAAACTGTTTTTT. The encoded protein is CASSLGRGRGPNEKLFF.

V is TRBV6-1 and J is TRBJ1-2, with D uncertain. This CDR3 has 15 residues. CDR1 MNHNS and CDR2 SASEGT come from the germline V gene. V gave up 0 bases and J gave up 5 bases, with 13 bases separating them. The CDR3 coding sequence is TGTGCCAGCAGTGAAGCGCTTCTAGGAGATTATGGCTACACCTTC. Its protein product is CASSEALLGDYGYTF.

With respect to this clone: Other DNA sequences within the sample encode an identical CDR3. The chain is built from TRBV28 and TRBJ1-5; D gene uncertain. V shed 3 bases and J shed 4 bases, with 4 bases lying between them. The CDR3 has 12 amino acids. CDR1 and CDR2 (germline): MDHEN, SYDVKM. As DNA, the CDR3 is TGTGCCAGCAGTTTCTCTAATCAGCCCCAGCATTTT. Its protein product is CASSFSNQPQHF.

The rearrangement links TRBV7-9 to TRBJ2-5, with D perhaps matching TRBD1 (5 bases). V was shortened by 4 bases and J by 5 bases, with 14 bases between the two germline ends. Germline CDR1 and CDR2: SEHNR and FQNEAQ (reference sequence). This CDR3 is 14 amino acids long. The CDR3 sequence is CASSSPDTPETQYF. CDR3 in DNA: TGTGCCAGCAGCTCCCCGGACACCCCGGAGACCCAGTACTTC.

The rearrangement links TRBV15 to TRBJ2-3, with 9 bases fitting TRBD1. With 7 bases clipped from V and 4 bases from J, the junction kept 12 bases outside the gene matches. CDR1 and CDR2 (germline): LNHNV, YYDKDF (reference sequence). The CDR3 consists of 16 residues. The CDR3 nucleotides are TGTGCCACCACAGCCGGACAGGGGCAAATAGCAGATACGCAGTATTTT. It codes for CATTAGQGQIADTQYF.

The genes are TRBV13 and TRBJ1-1; maybe TRBD1 (5 bases). Germline V gives CDR1 PRHDT, CDR2 FYEKMQ (reference sequence). The CDR3 length is 12 residues. V shed 7 bases and J shed 4 bases, with 10 bases lying between them. CDR3 protein: CASNQGRTEAFF. CDR3 DNA sequence: TGTGCCAGCAACCAGGGACGCACTGAAGCTTTCTTT. The variable domain in full, completed from reference TRBV13 and TRBJ1-1, reads AAGVIQSPRHLIKEKRETATLKCYPIPRHDTVYWYQQGPGQDPQFLISFYEKMQSDKGSIPDRFSAQQFSDYHSELNMSSLELGDSALYFCASNQGRTEAFFGQGTRLTVV.

Remarks on this clone: Other nucleotide sequences in the sample specify the same CDR3. The rearrangement joins TRBV7-9 to TRBJ2-1; TRBD2 matches 11 bases. Germline assignment: CDR1 SEHNR and CDR2 FQNEAQ (reference sequence). The trim removed 3 bases at V and 2 bases at J, leaving 0 bases unmatched. This CDR3 spans 15 amino acids. The CDR3 is CASSLTSGTYNEQFF. CDR3 DNA sequence: TGTGCCAGCAGCTTGACTAGCGGGACCTACAATGAGCAGTTCTTC.